A selection of T cell receptor beta chains follows, all from one sample in a study of human T cells and chemical hapten exposure. TCRdb reprocessed the RACE reads with MiXCR, giving one entry per CDR3 protein. Of under 450,000 distinct CDR3 sequences in the sample, under 6.5% were seen once. Source: whole blood, taken in connection with sensitization to the hapten diphenylcyclopropenone (DPC). The receptors come from a woman younger than 35 with alopecia areata. Some clones in this sample may be carry-over from other donors' samples. CDR3s include the opening cysteine and the closing phenylalanine or tryptophan. Each record gives: V gene, clone size, J gene, D gene, CDR3 DNA, CDR3 protein. The D gene is left open where the match is weak. Expanded clones are given a class, and other clones once, few, many or no size at all.

v_gene: TRBV27; abundance: few; j_gene: TRBJ2-3; d_gene: .; CDR3nt: TGTGCCAGCAGTTTAATAGTCACCGCTAGCACAGATACGCAGTATTTT; CDR3aa: CASSLIVTASTDTQYF
v_gene: TRBV29-1; abundance: few; j_gene: TRBJ1-3; d_gene: .; CDR3nt: TGCAGCGTTGAGCGGGGATCTGGAAACACCATATATTTT; CDR3aa: CSVERGSGNTIYF
v_gene: TRBV5-1; abundance: .; j_gene: TRBJ1-6; d_gene: .; CDR3nt: TGCGCCAGCAGCGCGGGGACACCAACCAATTCACCCCTCCACTTT; CDR3aa: CASSAGTPTNSPLHF
v_gene: TRBV20-1; abundance: .; j_gene: TRBJ1-2; d_gene: TRBD1; CDR3nt: TGCAGTGCTAGAAAGCCGGGACAGACCAACTATGGCTACACCTTC; CDR3aa: CSARKPGQTNYGYTF
v_gene: TRBV4-3; abundance: many; j_gene: TRBJ2-1; d_gene: .; CDR3nt: TGCGCCAGCAGCCAAGATACCCGAAGCTCCTACAATGAGCAGTTCTTC; CDR3aa: CASSQDTRSSYNEQFF
v_gene: TRBV12-3/TRBV12-4; abundance: .; j_gene: TRBJ2-5; d_gene: .; CDR3nt: TGTGCCAGCTCATACCATCAAGAGACCCAGTACTTC; CDR3aa: CASSYHQETQYF
v_gene: TRBV5-4; abundance: .; j_gene: TRBJ1-5; d_gene: TRBD1; CDR3nt: TGTGCCAGCAGCTTGGAGGGACAGGTCGATCAGCCCCAGCATTTT; CDR3aa: CASSLEGQVDQPQHF
v_gene: TRBV27; abundance: many; j_gene: TRBJ1-6; d_gene: .; CDR3nt: TGTGCCAGCAGTCCGAGCTTCCGGGCCTATAATTCACCCCTCCACTTT; CDR3aa: CASSPSFRAYNSPLHF
v_gene: TRBV7-2; abundance: .; j_gene: TRBJ1-1; d_gene: .; CDR3nt: TGTGCCAGCAGCCACATCAGGACTGAAGCTTTCTTT; CDR3aa: CASSHIRTEAFF
v_gene: TRBV18; abundance: .; j_gene: TRBJ1-2; d_gene: .; CDR3nt: TGTGCCAGCTCACCGAGTACAGGGTTCGGTGGCTACACCTTC; CDR3aa: CASSPSTGFGGYTF
v_gene: TRBV12-5; abundance: many; j_gene: TRBJ1-6; d_gene: TRBD1; CDR3nt: TGTGCTAGTGGAGAGGACAGGGGGGGTAATTCACCCCTCCACTTT; CDR3aa: CASGEDRGGNSPLHF
v_gene: TRBV7-2; abundance: few; j_gene: TRBJ1-5; d_gene: TRBD1; CDR3nt: TGTGCCAGCAGCTTATACGGGCAGGGGGCTCAGCCCCAGCATTTT; CDR3aa: CASSLYGQGAQPQHF
v_gene: TRBV21-1; abundance: .; j_gene: TRBJ2-5; d_gene: .; CDR3nt: TGTGCCAGCAGCAAAGGACCGGGACTAGCGGGGGATTACCAAGAGACCCAGTACTTC; CDR3aa: CASSKGPGLAGDYQETQYF
v_gene: TRBV19; abundance: few; j_gene: TRBJ2-2; d_gene: .; CDR3nt: TGTGCCAGTAGTATAGTCTGGGACACCGGGGAGCTGTTTTTT; CDR3aa: CASSIVWDTGELFF
v_gene: TRBV7-9; abundance: many; j_gene: TRBJ1-4; d_gene: .; CDR3nt: TGTGCCAGCGGACCGGGACCGGAGACGGGAGCAACTAATGAAAAACTGTTTTTT; CDR3aa: CASGPGPETGATNEKLFF
v_gene: TRBV3-1; abundance: few; j_gene: TRBJ2-7; d_gene: TRBD1; CDR3nt: TGTGCCAGCAGCCAGAGGACAGGCTCCTACGAGCAGTACTTC; CDR3aa: CASSQRTGSYEQYF
v_gene: TRBV7-2; abundance: few; j_gene: TRBJ2-3; d_gene: .; CDR3nt: TGTGCCAGCAGCTTAGGGATAGGGGGCACAGATACGCAGTATTTT; CDR3aa: CASSLGIGGTDTQYF
v_gene: TRBV4-2; abundance: few; j_gene: TRBJ1-2; d_gene: .; CDR3nt: TGTGCCAGCAGTACAGCTTCCTATGGCTACACCTTC; CDR3aa: CASSTASYGYTF
v_gene: TRBV4-2; abundance: .; j_gene: TRBJ1-1; d_gene: TRBD1; CDR3nt: TGTGCCAGCAGCCGGGGACAGGGTGGAAGGAACACTGAAGCTTTCTTT; CDR3aa: CASSRGQGGRNTEAFF
v_gene: TRBV6-6; abundance: many; j_gene: TRBJ1-4; d_gene: .; CDR3nt: TGTGCCAGCAGTTACGCTCCAGGGGTTAATGAAAAACTGTTTTTT; CDR3aa: CASSYAPGVNEKLFF
v_gene: TRBV6-2/TRBV6-3; abundance: many; j_gene: TRBJ2-7; d_gene: TRBD2; CDR3nt: TGTGCCAGCAGTCCGCGAAGCGGGGACTCCTACGAGCAGTACTTC; CDR3aa: CASSPRSGDSYEQYF
v_gene: TRBV28; abundance: many; j_gene: TRBJ1-1; d_gene: .; CDR3nt: TGTGCCAGCTCGGTCCTGAACACTGAAGCTTTCTTT; CDR3aa: CASSVLNTEAFF
v_gene: TRBV24-1; abundance: few; j_gene: TRBJ2-5; d_gene: .; CDR3nt: TGTGCCACCGGCGACACCTTCCAAGAGACCCAGTACTTC; CDR3aa: CATGDTFQETQYF
v_gene: TRBV3-1; abundance: few; j_gene: TRBJ1-1; d_gene: TRBD1; CDR3nt: TGTGCCAGCAGAGGACAGGCTTTTGAAGCTTTCTTT; CDR3aa: CASRGQAFEAFF
v_gene: TRBV9; abundance: many; j_gene: TRBJ1-2; d_gene: .; CDR3nt: TGTGCCAGCAGCGTAGACCATAACTATGGCTACACCTTC; CDR3aa: CASSVDHNYGYTF
v_gene: TRBV3-1; abundance: few; j_gene: TRBJ2-5; d_gene: TRBD2; CDR3nt: TGTGCCAGCAGCCCGCAACTCGGGGGGATCCAAGAGACCCAGTACTTC; CDR3aa: CASSPQLGGIQETQYF
v_gene: TRBV6-2/TRBV6-3; abundance: .; j_gene: TRBJ1-6; d_gene: .; CDR3nt: TGTGCCAGCAGTTACTCGAGGGGGAGCTCCTATAATTCACCCCTCCACTTT; CDR3aa: CASSYSRGSSYNSPLHF
v_gene: TRBV5-6; abundance: few; j_gene: TRBJ2-1; d_gene: .; CDR3nt: TGTGCCAGCAGCTTGGAGCTGAGAGCGGAGTTCTTC; CDR3aa: CASSLELRAEFF
v_gene: TRBV12-3/TRBV12-4; abundance: many; j_gene: TRBJ1-5; d_gene: TRBD1; CDR3nt: TGTGCCAGCAGTTTCGCGGGGACAGGGGCTCAGCCCCAGCATTTT; CDR3aa: CASSFAGTGAQPQHF